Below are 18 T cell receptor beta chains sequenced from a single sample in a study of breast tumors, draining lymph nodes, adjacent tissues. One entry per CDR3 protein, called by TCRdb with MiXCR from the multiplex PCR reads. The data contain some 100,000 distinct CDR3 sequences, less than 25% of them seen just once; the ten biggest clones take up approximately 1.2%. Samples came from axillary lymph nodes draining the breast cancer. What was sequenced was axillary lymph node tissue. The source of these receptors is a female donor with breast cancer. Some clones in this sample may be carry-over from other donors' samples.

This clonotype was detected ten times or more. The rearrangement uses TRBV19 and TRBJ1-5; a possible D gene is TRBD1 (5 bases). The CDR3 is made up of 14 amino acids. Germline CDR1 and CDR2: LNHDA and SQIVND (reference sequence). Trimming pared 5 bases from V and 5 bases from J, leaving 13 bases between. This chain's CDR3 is CASSAAGVYQPQHF. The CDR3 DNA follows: TGTGCCAGTAGTGCGGCGGGGGTTTATCAGCCCCAGCATTTT.

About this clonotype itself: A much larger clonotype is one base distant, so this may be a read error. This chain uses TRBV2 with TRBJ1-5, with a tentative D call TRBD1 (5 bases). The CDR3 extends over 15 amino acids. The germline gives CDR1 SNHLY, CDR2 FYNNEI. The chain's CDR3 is CATAGGDHSNRPQHF. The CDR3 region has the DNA TGTGCCACCGCGGGGGGGGACCATAGCAATCGGCCCCAGCATTTT.

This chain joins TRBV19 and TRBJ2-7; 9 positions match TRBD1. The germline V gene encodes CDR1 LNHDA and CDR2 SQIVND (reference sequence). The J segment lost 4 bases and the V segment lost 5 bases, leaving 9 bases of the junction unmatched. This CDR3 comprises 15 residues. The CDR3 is CASSGPGQGQYEQYF. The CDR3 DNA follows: TGTGCCAGTAGTGGACCGGGACAGGGCCAATACGAGCAGTACTTC.

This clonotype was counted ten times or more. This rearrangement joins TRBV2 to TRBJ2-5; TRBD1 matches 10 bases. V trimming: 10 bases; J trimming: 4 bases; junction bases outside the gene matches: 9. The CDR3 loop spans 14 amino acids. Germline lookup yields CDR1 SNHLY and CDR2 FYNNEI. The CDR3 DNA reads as TGTGCCACCAGGGGGCGGGACAGGGGAGAGACCCAGTACTTC. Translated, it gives CATRGRDRGETQYF.

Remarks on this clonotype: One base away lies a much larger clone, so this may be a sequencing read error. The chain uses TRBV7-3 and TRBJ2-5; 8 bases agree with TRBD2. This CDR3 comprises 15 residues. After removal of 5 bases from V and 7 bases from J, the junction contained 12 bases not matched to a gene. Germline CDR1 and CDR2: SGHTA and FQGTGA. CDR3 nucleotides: TGTGCCAGCAGCCCCGGGGGGGGGGCTCTTGGGACCCAGTACTTC. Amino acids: CASSPGGGALGTQYF.

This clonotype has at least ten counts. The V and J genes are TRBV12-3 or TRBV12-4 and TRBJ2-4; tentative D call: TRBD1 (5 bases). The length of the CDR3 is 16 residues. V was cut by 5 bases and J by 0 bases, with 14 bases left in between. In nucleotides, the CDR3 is TGTGCCAGCAGTCGCCCGACAGACTTAGCCAAAAACATTCAGTACTTC. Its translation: CASSRPTDLAKNIQYF.

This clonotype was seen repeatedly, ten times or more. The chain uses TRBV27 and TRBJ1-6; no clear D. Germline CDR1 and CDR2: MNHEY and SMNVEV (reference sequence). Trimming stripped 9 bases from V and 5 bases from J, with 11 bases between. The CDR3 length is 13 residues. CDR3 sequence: CASGRSDNSPLHF. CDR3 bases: TGTGCCAGTGGACGCAGTGATAATTCACCCCTCCACTTT.

As DNA, the CDR3 is TGCAGTGCTGCCGGCAGGGGCTCAGCTGAAGCTTTCTTT. It yields the protein CSAAGRGSAEAFF. The chain couples TRBV20-1 to TRBJ1-1; D possibly corresponds to TRBD1 (6 bases). V lost 5 bases and J lost 6, with 16 bases in between. The germline CDR1 and CDR2 sequences are DFQATT and SNEGSKA (reference sequence). The CDR3 extends over 13 amino acids.

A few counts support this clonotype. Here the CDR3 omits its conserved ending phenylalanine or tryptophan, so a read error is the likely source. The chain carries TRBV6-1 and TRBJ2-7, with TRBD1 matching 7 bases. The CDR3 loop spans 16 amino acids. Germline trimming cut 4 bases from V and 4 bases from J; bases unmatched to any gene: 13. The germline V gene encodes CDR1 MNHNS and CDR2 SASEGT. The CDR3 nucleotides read TGTGCCAGCAGTGCCGAACGGACAGGAAGGGGATACGAGCAGTACCTC. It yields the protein CASSAERTGRGYEQYL.

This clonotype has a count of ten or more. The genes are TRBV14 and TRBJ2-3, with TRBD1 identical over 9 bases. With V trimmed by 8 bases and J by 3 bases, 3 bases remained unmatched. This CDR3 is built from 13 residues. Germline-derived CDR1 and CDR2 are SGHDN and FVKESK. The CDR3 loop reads CASGTGLTDTQYF. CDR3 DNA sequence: TGTGCCAGCGGGACAGGGTTAACAGATACGCAGTATTTT.

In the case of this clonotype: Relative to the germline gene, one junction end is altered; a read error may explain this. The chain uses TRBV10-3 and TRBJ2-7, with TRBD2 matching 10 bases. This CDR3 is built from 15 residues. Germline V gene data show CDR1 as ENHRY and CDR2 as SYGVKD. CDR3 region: CAVSETQLAGDEQYF. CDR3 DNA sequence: TGTGCCGTCAGTGAGACGCAGCTAGCGGGGGATGAGCAGTACTTC.

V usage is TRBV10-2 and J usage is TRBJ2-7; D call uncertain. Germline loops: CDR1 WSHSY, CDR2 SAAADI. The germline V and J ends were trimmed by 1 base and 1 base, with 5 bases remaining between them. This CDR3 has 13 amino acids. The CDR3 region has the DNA TGCGCCAGCAGTGAGTACAGTTCCTACGAGCAGTACTTC. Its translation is CASSEYSSYEQYF.

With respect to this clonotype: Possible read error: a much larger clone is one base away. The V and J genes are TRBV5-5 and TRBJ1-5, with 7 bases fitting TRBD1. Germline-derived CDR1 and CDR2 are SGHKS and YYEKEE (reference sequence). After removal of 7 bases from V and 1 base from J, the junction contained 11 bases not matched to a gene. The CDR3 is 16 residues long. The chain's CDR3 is CASGVRQGMSNQPQHF. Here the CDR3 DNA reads TGTGCCAGCGGCGTAAGACAGGGCATGAGCAATCAGCCCCAGCATTTT.

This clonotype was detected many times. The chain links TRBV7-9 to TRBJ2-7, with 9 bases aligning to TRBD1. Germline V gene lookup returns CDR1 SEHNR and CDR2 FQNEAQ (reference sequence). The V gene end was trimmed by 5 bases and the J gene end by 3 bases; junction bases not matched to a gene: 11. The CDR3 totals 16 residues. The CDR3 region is CASSGTGTGNLYEQYF. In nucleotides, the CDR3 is TGTGCCAGCAGCGGAACCGGGACAGGGAATCTCTACGAGCAGTACTTC.

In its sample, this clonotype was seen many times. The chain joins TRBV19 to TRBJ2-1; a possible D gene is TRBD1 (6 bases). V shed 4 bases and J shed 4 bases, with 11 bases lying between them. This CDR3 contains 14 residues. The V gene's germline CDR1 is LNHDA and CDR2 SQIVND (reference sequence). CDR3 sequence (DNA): TGTGCCAGTAGTAGGCAGGGGCTTTACAATGAGCAGTTCTTC. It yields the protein CASSRQGLYNEQFF.

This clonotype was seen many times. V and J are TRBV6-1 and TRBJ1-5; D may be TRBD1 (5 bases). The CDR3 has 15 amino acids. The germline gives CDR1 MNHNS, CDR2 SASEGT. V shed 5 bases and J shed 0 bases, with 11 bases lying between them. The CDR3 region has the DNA TGTGCCAGCAGTTGGGGCTTTGGTAGCAATCAGCCCCAGCATTTT. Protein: CASSWGFGSNQPQHF.

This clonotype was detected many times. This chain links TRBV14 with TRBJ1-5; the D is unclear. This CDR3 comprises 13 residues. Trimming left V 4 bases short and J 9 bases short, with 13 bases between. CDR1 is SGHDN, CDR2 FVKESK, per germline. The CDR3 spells CASSRQLDAPQHF. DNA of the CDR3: TGTGCCAGCAGCCGGCAGCTCGACGCGCCCCAGCATTTT.

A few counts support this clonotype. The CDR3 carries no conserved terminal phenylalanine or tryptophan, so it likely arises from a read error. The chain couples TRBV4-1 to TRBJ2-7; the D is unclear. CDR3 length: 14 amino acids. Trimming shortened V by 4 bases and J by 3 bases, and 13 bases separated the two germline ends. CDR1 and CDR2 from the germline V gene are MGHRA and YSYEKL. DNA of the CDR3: TGCGCCAGCAGCCCTAACGAAGGAATCTACGAGCAGTACCTC. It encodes CASSPNEGIYEQYL.